The 13 T cell receptor beta chains presented below share a single source sample, sequenced in a study of blood T cell repertoires in COVID-19. Here immunoSEQ multiplex PCR was the method, and the copy in TCRdb shows in-frame clones only, minus some. The table has roughly 200,000 clones, 75% to 90% seen once. The sequenced material came from peripheral blood. These receptors were obtained from a man in his fifties or sixties with acute or convalescent COVID-19.

This chain links TRBV15 with TRBJ2-5; D might be TRBD2 (6 bases). The length of the CDR3 is 15 residues. Deletions cut 0 bases from V and 4 bases from J, with 12 bases between. Germline CDR1 LNHNV, CDR2 YYDKDF (reference sequence). Here the CDR3 reads CATSRDPGGIETQYF. The CDR3 DNA reads as TGTGCCACCAGCAGAGACCCCGGGGGAATAGAGACCCAGTACTTC.

This chain joins TRBV6-5 and TRBJ2-1, with 11 bases that match TRBD2. The CDR3 is 14 residues long. With V trimmed by 8 bases and J by 4 bases, 4 bases remained unmatched. Germline V gene data show CDR1 as MNHEY and CDR2 as SVGAGI. The CDR3 bases are TGTGCCAGCTCCGGGACTAGCGGATACAATGAGCAGTTCTTC. This gives the protein CASSGTSGYNEQFF.

The chain uses TRBV5-1 and TRBJ2-7; tentative D call: TRBD2 (6 bases). Trimming shortened V by 0 bases and J by 1 base, and 23 bases separated the two germline ends. This CDR3 comprises 19 residues. Germline lookup yields CDR1 SGHRS and CDR2 YFSETQ. In DNA form, the CDR3 reads TGCGCCAGCAGCTTGGGTGTGCAGGGTACGGCTCGGGGGTCCTACGAGCAGTACTTC. It is translated as CASSLGVQGTARGSYEQYF.

The chain is built from TRBV9 and TRBJ2-1, with 12 bases aligning to TRBD2. Germline CDR1 SGDLS, CDR2 YYNGEE. Germline trimming cut 3 bases from V and 9 bases from J; bases unmatched to any gene: 4. This CDR3 is built from 14 residues. The DNA for the CDR3 is TGTGCCAGCAGCGGGACTAGCGGGATGGGTGAGCAGTTCTTC. This sequence encodes CASSGTSGMGEQFF.

The J gene is TRBJ1-1, the V gene TRBV11-1; D ambiguous. V was pared by 1 base and J by 1 base, with 10 bases between. This CDR3 has 15 amino acids. Germline values: CDR1 SGHAT, CDR2 FQDESV (reference sequence). Here the CDR3 reads CASSLERAENTEAFF. The CDR3 DNA follows: TGTGCCAGCAGCTTAGAGAGGGCGGAGAACACTGAAGCTTTCTTT.

This clone was seen once. V gene TRBV18 combines with J gene TRBJ1-1; D uncertain. The CDR3 has 16 amino acids. CDR1 and CDR2 (germline): KGHSH, LQKENI. V was clipped by 1 base and J by 1 base, with 13 bases between them. CDR3 in DNA: TGTGCCAGCTCACCACGACGGCCAGACTCGAACACTGAAGCTTTCTTT. It yields the protein CASSPRRPDSNTEAFF.

The chain recombines TRBV19 with TRBJ1-3; 7 nucleotides match TRBD1. Per germline, CDR1 LNHDA and CDR2 SQIVND (reference sequence). V was pared by 5 bases and J by 4 bases, with 5 bases of the junction left unmatched. CDR3 length: 14 residues. The CDR3 DNA reads as TGTGCCAGTAGTTCCGGGACAGTCGGAAACACCATATATTTT. Translation: CASSSGTVGNTIYF.

The chain couples TRBV7-2 to TRBJ1-5; TRBD1 is a possible D gene (6 bases). The CDR3 consists of 14 residues. Looked up from germline, CDR1 is SGHTA and CDR2 is FQGNSA. Trimming took off 5 bases at V and 3 bases at J, with 11 bases between the two ends. CDR3 DNA: TGTGCCAGCAGCCAGGGGCAGGTCAATCAGCCCCAGCATTTT. This gives the protein CASSQGQVNQPQHF.

The rearrangement uses TRBV5-6 and TRBJ1-5, with D perhaps TRBD1 (5 bases). The germline V gene encodes CDR1 SGHDT and CDR2 YYEEEE. Trimming stripped 4 bases from V and 0 bases from J, with 11 bases between. The CDR3 consists of 15 residues. The DNA of the CDR3 is TGTGCCAGCAGCAAAAGGGGCTATAGCAATCAGCCCCAGCATTTT. Its protein product is CASSKRGYSNQPQHF.

The chain employs TRBV3-1 (or the pseudogene TRBV3-2) and TRBJ2-5; TRBD2 agrees at 16 bases. Germline CDR1 LGHDT, CDR2 YNNKEL (reference sequence). The trim removed 5 bases at V and 3 bases at J, leaving 3 bases unmatched. CDR3 length equals 16 residues. DNA for the CDR3: TGTGCCAGCAGCGAGGGACTAGCGGGAGGGGAAGAGACCCAGTACTTC. Translated: CASSEGLAGGEETQYF.

The chain recombines TRBV5-5 with TRBJ1-2; perhaps TRBD1 as D (5 bases). This CDR3 has 13 amino acids. Germline V gene data show CDR1 as SGHKS and CDR2 as YYEKEE (reference sequence). V was pared by 4 bases and J by 3 bases, with 10 bases between. CDR3 bases: TGTGCCAGCAGCCAGGGCACAGACTATGGCTACACCTTC. Translation gives CASSQGTDYGYTF.

The CDR3, as DNA: TGCGCCAGCAGCCAAGTCCCAGGATACCAGCCCCAGCATTTT. Its translation is CASSQVPGYQPQHF. This chain joins TRBV4-3 and TRBJ1-5, with no clear D. The CDR3 runs to 14 residues. Germline CDR1 LGHNA, CDR2 YSLEER. V dropped 1 base and J dropped 7 bases, with 11 bases sitting between them.

This clone was seen only once. The chain carries TRBV4-2 and TRBJ2-3; TRBD2 aligns across 10 bases. V dropped 1 base and J dropped 4; count of bases not matched to a gene: 14. Per germline, CDR1 LGHNA and CDR2 YNFKEQ. CDR3 length equals 19 residues. Here the CDR3 reads CASSQGHFSGLAVPDTQYF. The CDR3 bases are TGTGCCAGCAGCCAAGGTCATTTCTCCGGACTAGCGGTCCCAGATACGCAGTATTTT.